This entry describes one T cell receptor (beta chain). This entry is derived from a study of blood T cell repertoires in COVID-19. Study-wide background: Samples taken during acute and convalescent COVID-19 were collected in the United States, Italy and Spain.

The germline gives CDR1 LGHNT, CDR2 FRNRAP. This CDR3 is built from 15 residues. V shed 1 base and J shed 2 bases, with 11 bases lying between them. Under the authors' procedure: Reference gene primer amplification gave estimated nucleated cell counts. Method: immunoSEQ multiplex PCR; TCRdb's copy keeps in-frame clones and lacks some. V and J calls and clone size are as listed in that table; D and trimming were resolved from the DNA. This sample carries 200,000 to 300,000 clones, approximately 88% of them seen once, and the ten largest clones take roughly 1.2%. The clonotype originates from a middle-aged woman with acute COVID-19. The genes are TRBV12-5 and TRBJ1-2; D is uncertain. The sequenced sample consisted of PBMCs or T cells enriched from blood (not recorded which). In DNA, the CDR3 is TGTGCTAGTGGTTTGGGTCCGGGATGGAACTATGGCTACACCTTC. Protein: CASGLGPGWNYGYTF.